The clone carrying this T cell receptor beta chain is medium-sized (0.01 to 0.1%) within its sample. Its antigen remains unknown. The data were obtained in a study of spatial heterogeneity in lung cancer. Overall study: The correlation between TCR transcript counts in tumor regions and a T cell module score from matched bulk RNA-seq was strong. In the raw reads, each unique TCR and UMI combination was present more than ten times on average. Study-wide results and caveats: Counts of expanded intratumoral alpha and beta TCRs tracked tumor mutation counts.

Germline CDR1 reads SQVTM; CDR2 reads ANQGSEA. V was trimmed by 3 bases and J by 9 bases, leaving 15 bases between them. The CDR3 consists of 13 residues. Noted time point: sample taken at primary tumor resection. Samples were donated by 72 untreated early-stage non-small cell lung cancer patients. Material for sequencing was whole RNA from tumor, nontumor lung or frozen PBMC, left unsorted. TCRdb redid the calling of the 5' RACE reads with MiXCR, one entry per CDR3 protein. The sample contains thousands of distinct CDR3 sequences, 8.3% of which appear only once. This receptor was identified in a male donor with early-stage non-small cell lung cancer. This material consisted of lung tumor tissue, taken at surgery. The chain recombines TRBV29-1 with TRBJ2-1; a weak D match, TRBD1 (5 bases). CDR3 DNA sequence: TGCAGCGTTGACGTAAGGGGCCACGCTGAGCAGTTCTTC. Protein product: CSVDVRGHAEQFF.